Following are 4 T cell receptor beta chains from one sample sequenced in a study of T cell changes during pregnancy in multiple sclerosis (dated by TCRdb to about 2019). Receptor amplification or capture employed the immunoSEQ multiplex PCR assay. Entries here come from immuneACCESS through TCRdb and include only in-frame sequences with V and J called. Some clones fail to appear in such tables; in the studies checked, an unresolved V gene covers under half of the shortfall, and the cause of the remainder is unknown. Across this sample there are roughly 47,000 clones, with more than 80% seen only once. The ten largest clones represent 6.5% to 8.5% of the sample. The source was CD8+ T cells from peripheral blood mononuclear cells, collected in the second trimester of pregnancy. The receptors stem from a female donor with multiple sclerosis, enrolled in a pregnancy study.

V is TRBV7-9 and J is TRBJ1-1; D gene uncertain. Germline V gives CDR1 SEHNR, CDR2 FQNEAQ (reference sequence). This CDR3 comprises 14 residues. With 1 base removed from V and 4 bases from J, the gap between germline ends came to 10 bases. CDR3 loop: CASSLELSGTEAFF. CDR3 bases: TGTGCCAGCAGCTTAGAGCTATCAGGCACTGAAGCTTTCTTT.

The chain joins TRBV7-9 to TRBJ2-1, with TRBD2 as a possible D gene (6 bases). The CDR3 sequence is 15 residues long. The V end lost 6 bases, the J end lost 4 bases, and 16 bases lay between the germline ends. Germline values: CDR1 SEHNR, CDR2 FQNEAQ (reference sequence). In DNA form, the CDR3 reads TGTGCCAGCAGTCCCCCGCGGGACTCGTACAATGAGCAGTTCTTC. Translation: CASSPPRDSYNEQFF.

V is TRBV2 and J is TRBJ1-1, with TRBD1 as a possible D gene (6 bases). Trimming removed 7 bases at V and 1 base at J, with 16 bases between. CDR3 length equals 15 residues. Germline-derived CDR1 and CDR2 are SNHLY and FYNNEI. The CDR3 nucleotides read TGTGCCAGCAACTACCTCAGGACAGCGAACACTGAAGCTTTCTTT. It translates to CASNYLRTANTEAFF.

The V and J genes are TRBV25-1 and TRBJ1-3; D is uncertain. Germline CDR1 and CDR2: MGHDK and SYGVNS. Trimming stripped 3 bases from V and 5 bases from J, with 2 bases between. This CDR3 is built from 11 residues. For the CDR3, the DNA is TGTGCCAGCAGTGACAGAAACACCATATATTTT. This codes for CASSDRNTIYF. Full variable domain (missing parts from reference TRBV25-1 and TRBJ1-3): EADIYQTPRYLVIGTGKKITLECSQTMGHDKMYWYQQDPGMELHLIHYSYGVNSTEKGDLSSESTVSRIRTEHFPLTLESARPSHTSQYLCASSDRNTIYFGEGSWLTVV.